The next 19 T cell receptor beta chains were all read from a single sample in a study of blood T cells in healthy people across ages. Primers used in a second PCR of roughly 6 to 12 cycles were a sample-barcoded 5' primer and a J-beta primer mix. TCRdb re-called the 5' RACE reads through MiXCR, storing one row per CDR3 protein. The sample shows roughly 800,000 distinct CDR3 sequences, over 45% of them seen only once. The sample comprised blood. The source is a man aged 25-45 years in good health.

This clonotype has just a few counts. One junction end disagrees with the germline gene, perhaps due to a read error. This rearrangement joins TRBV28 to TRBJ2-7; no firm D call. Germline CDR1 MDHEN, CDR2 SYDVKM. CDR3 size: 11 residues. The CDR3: CAGSSNYEQYF. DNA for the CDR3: TGTGCCGGCAGTTCGAACTACGAGCAGTACTTC.

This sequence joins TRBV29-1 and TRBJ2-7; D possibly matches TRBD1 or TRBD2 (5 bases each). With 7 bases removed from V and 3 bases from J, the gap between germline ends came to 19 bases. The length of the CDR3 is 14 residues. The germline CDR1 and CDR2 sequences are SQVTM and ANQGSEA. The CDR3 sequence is CSARRTHGLYEQYF. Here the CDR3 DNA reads TGCAGCGCTCGAAGGACACACGGACTCTACGAGCAGTACTTC.

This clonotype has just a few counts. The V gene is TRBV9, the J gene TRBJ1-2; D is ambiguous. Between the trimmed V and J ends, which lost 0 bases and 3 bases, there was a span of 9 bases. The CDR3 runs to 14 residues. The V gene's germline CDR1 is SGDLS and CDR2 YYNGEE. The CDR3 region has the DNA TGTGCCAGCAGCGTAGGCCAGGTAGACTATGGCTACACCTTC. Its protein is CASSVGQVDYGYTF.

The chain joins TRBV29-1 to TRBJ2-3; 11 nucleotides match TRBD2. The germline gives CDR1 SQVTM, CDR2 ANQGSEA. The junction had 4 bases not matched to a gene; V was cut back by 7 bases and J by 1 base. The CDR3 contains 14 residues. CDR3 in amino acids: CSAIAGGRTDTQYF. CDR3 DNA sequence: TGCAGCGCGATAGCGGGGGGGCGCACAGATACGCAGTATTTT.

This CDR3 is CASSYSGQIYEQYF. CDR3 DNA: TGTGCCAGCAGTTATAGTGGCCAAATCTACGAGCAGTACTTC. This chain links TRBV28 with TRBJ2-4; D not certain. The J call could be wrong; TRBJ2-7 is a better fit for the DNA end. The CDR3 spans 14 residues. CDR1 is MDHEN and CDR2 is SYDVKM in the germline V gene.

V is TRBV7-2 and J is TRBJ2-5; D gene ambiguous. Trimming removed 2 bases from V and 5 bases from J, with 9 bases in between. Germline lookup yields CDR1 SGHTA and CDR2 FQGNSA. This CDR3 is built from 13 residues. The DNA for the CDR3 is TGTGCCAGCAGCTTAAAAATAGAGGAGACCCAGTACTTC. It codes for CASSLKIEETQYF.

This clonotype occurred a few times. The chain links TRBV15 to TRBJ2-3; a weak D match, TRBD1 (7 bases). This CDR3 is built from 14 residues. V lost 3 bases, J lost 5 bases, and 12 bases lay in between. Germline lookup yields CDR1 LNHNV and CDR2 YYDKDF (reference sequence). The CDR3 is CATSSRQGGDTQYF. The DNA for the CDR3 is TGTGCCACCAGCAGCAGACAGGGAGGAGATACGCAGTATTTT.

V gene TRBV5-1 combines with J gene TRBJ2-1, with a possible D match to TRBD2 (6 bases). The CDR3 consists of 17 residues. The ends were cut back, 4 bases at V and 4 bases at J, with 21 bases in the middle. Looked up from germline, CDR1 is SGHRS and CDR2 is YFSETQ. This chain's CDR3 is CASSPRIRPGGYNEQFF. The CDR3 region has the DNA TGCGCCAGCAGCCCACGGATCCGGCCCGGGGGATACAATGAGCAGTTCTTC.

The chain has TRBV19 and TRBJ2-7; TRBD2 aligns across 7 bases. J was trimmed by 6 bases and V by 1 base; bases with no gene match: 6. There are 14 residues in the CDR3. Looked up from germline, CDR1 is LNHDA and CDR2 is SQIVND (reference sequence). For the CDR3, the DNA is TGTGCCAGTAGTATAGTAGGCGGGAGTGGCGAGCAGTACTTC. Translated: CASSIVGGSGEQYF.

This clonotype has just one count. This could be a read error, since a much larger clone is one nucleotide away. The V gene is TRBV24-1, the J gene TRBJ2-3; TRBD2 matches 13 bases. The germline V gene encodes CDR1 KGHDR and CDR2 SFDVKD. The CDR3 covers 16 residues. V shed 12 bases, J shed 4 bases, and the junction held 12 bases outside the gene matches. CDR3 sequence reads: CAASHTTSGRADTQYF. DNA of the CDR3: TGTGCCGCCTCACATACTACTAGCGGGAGGGCAGATACGCAGTATTTT.

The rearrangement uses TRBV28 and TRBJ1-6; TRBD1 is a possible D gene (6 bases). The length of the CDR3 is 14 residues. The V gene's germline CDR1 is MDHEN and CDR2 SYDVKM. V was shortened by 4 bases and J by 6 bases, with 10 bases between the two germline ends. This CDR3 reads CASSSGTPNSPLHF. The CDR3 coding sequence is TGTGCCAGCAGTTCAGGGACACCTAATTCACCCCTCCACTTT.

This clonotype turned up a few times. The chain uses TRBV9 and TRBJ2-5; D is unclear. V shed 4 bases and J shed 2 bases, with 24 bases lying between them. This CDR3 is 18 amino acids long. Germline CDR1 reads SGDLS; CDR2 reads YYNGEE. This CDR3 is CASSPHPRALLSQETQYF. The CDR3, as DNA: TGTGCCAGCAGCCCTCATCCCCGTGCCCTTTTGTCACAAGAGACCCAGTACTTC.

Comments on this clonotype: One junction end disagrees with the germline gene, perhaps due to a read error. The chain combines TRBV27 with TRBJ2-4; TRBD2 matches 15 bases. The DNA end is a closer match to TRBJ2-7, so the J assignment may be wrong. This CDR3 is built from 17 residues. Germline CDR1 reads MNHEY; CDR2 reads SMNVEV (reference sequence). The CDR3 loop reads CAGSPGLAGGPSYEQYF. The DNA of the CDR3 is TGTGCCGGCAGTCCCGGACTAGCGGGAGGGCCGTCCTACGAGCAGTACTTC.

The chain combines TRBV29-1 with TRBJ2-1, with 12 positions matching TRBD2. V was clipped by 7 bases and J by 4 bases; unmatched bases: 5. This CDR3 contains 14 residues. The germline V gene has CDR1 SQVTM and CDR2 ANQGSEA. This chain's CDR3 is CSDLAGGPYNEQFF. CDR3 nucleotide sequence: TGCAGCGATCTAGCGGGAGGGCCGTACAATGAGCAGTTCTTC.

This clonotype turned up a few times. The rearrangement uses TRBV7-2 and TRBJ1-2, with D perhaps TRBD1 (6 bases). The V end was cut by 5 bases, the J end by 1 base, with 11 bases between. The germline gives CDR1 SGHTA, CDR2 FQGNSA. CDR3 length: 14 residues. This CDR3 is CASSKGGGNYGYTF. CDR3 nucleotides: TGTGCCAGCAGCAAAGGGGGGGGTAACTATGGCTACACCTTC.

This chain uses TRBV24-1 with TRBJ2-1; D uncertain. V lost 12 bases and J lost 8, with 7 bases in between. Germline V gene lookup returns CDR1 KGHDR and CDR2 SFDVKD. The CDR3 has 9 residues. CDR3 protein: CAEFHEQFF. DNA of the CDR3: TGTGCCGAGTTCCATGAGCAGTTCTTC.

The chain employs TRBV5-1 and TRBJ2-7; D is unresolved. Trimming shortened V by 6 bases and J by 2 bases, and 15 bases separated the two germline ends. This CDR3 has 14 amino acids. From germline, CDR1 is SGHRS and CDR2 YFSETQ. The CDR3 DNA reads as TGCGCCAGCAAGCCTTTTATCGGTCCCTACGAGCAGTACTTC. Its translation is CASKPFIGPYEQYF.

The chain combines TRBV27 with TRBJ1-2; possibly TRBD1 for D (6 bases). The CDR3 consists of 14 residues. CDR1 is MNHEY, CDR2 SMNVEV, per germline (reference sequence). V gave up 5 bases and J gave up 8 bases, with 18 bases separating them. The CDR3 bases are TGTGCCAGCAGTCCATCAGGGGCGCCTGTAGGCTACACCTTC. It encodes CASSPSGAPVGYTF.

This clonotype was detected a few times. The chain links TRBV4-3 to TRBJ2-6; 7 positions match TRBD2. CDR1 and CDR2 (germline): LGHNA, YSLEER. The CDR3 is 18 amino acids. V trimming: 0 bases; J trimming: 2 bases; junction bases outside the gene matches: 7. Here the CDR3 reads CASSQDGEGIAGANVLTF. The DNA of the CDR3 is TGCGCCAGCAGCCAAGATGGGGAGGGGATCGCTGGGGCCAACGTCCTGACTTTC.